The 13 T cell receptor beta chains in this list originate from one sample, sequenced in a study of response to subunit inactivated influenza vaccine. TCRdb ran MiXCR on the RT-PCR reads and lists one entry per CDR3 protein. The data hold under 550,000 distinct CDR3 sequences, with around 8% observed a single time. Specimen: PBMCs from blood, collected around 25 months after vaccination. All receptors derive from a man aged 50 to 75 who received an inactivated influenza vaccine.

This chain joins TRBV12-3 or TRBV12-4 and TRBJ1-4; D is undetermined. V was shortened by 6 bases and J by 5 bases, with 4 bases between the two germline ends. The CDR3 consists of 11 residues. CDR3 loop: CASRKNEKLFF. CDR3 nucleotide sequence: TGTGCCAGCAGGAAGAATGAAAAACTGTTTTTT.

This clonotype turned up a few times. V is TRBV5-1 and J is TRBJ2-7; D may be TRBD1 or TRBD2 (5 bases each). This CDR3 is built from 15 residues. V lost 4 bases and J lost 2, with 16 bases in between. Germline V gene lookup returns CDR1 SGHRS and CDR2 YFSETQ. The chain's CDR3 is CASSPGTTVTYEQYF. The CDR3 DNA follows: TGCGCCAGCAGCCCAGGGACGACAGTTACCTACGAGCAGTACTTC.

The gene calls are TRBV20-1 and TRBJ2-2; the match to TRBD2 covers 10 bases. The germline V gene has CDR1 DFQATT and CDR2 SNEGSKA (reference sequence). This CDR3 is 15 amino acids long. The V segment lost 1 base and the J segment 4 bases; nucleotides outside the gene matches: 3. The CDR3 here is CSARVSGRATGELFF. The CDR3 DNA reads TGCAGTGCTAGAGTAAGCGGGAGGGCCACCGGGGAGCTGTTTTTT.

The genes are TRBV2 and TRBJ2-7; D possibly corresponds to TRBD1 (5 bases). V was pared by 2 bases and J by 2 bases, with 10 bases between. Germline V gene data show CDR1 as SNHLY and CDR2 as FYNNEI. This CDR3 spans 14 amino acids. CDR3 DNA: TGTGCCAGCAGTGAAACGACAGTGACCTACGAGCAGTACTTC. Its protein product is CASSETTVTYEQYF.

The chain is built from TRBV6-2 or TRBV6-3 and TRBJ1-4; 10 bases match TRBD1. Germline assignment: CDR1 MNHEY and CDR2 SVGEGT. The CDR3 spans 14 residues. Trimming cost V 6 bases and J 10 bases; bases outside gene matches: 8. The CDR3 loop is CASSRDRGQGKLFF. The CDR3 nucleotides read TGTGCCAGCAGCCGCGACAGGGGGCAGGGAAAACTGTTTTTT.

This clonotype was detected many times. The chain combines TRBV12-3 or TRBV12-4 with TRBJ1-1, with D possibly matching TRBD1 (5 bases). The CDR3 is made up of 12 amino acids. V gave up 6 bases and J gave up 2 bases, with 7 bases separating them. The CDR3, as DNA: TGTGCCAGCAGCCGGACAAACACTGAAGCTTTCTTT. It codes for CASSRTNTEAFF.

This clonotype was seen at least ten times. The chain combines TRBV6-1 with TRBJ2-7; the match to TRBD2 covers 7 bases. The trim removed 7 bases at V and 3 bases at J, leaving 6 bases unmatched. The CDR3 consists of 13 residues. Germline CDR1 MNHNS, CDR2 SASEGT. CDR3 coding DNA: TGTGCCAGCACGGGGACTACCGTCTACGAGCAGTACTTC. It specifies CASTGTTVYEQYF.

The chain combines TRBV10-3 with TRBJ2-7; weak D call: TRBD1 (6 bases). The CDR3 consists of 12 residues. CDR1 ENHRY and CDR2 SYGVKD come from the germline V gene. V was clipped by 6 bases and J by 2 bases, with 8 bases between them. This CDR3 reads CAIRQGTYEQYF. CDR3 bases: TGTGCCATCAGACAGGGTACCTACGAGCAGTACTTC.

This clonotype was seen at least ten times. The chain combines TRBV5-1 with TRBJ2-5; D gene unclear. Germline CDR1 reads SGHRS; CDR2 reads YFSETQ. Trimming left V 3 bases short and J 5 bases short, with 23 bases between. The CDR3 has 17 residues. The DNA of the CDR3 is TGCGCCAGCAGCTCTACCTCCGCCCTGGACGGGCGGGAGACCCAGTACTTC. As protein: CASSSTSALDGRETQYF. Drawing the rest from reference TRBV5-1 and TRBJ2-5, the complete variable domain is KAGVTQTPRYLIKTRGQQVTLSCSPISGHRSVSWYQQTPGQGLQFLFEYFSETQRNKGNFPGRFSGRQFSNSRSEMNVSTLELGDSALYLCASSSTSALDGRETQYFGPGTRLLVL.

This chain joins TRBV4-3 and TRBJ2-7; 9 nucleotides match TRBD2. Germline CDR1 reads LGHNA; CDR2 reads YSLEER. V was pared by 0 bases and J by 6 bases, with 6 bases of the junction left unmatched. This CDR3 region has 15 residues. Written as DNA, the CDR3 is TGCGCCAGCAGCCAAGAGGCTAGCGGGGTGGCCGAGCAGTACTTC. This sequence encodes CASSQEASGVAEQYF.

This clonotype was recorded at least ten times. The chain employs TRBV9 and TRBJ1-1, with a weak D call TRBD1 (5 bases). Germline V gene data show CDR1 as SGDLS and CDR2 as YYNGEE. V lost 0 bases to trimming and J lost 10 bases, with 13 bases between them. The CDR3 contains 13 residues. CDR3 residues: CASSVAGTAPAFF. The CDR3, as DNA: TGTGCCAGCAGCGTAGCAGGGACCGCCCCAGCTTTCTTT.

A few counts support this clonotype. The V gene is TRBV28, the J gene TRBJ2-3; 11 bases are shared with TRBD2. The CDR3 extends over 17 amino acids. Looked up from germline, CDR1 is MDHEN and CDR2 is SYDVKM. The V gene end was trimmed by 4 bases and the J gene end by 3 bases; junction bases not matched to a gene: 9. This CDR3 reads CASSSGILAGVTDTQYF. The DNA of the CDR3 is TGTGCCAGCAGTTCGGGAATACTAGCGGGAGTGACAGATACGCAGTATTTT.

CDR3: CASSSRVVQETQYF. For the CDR3, the DNA is TGTGCCAGCAGCTCCAGGGTTGTCCAAGAGACCCAGTACTTC. This chain joins TRBV7-2 and TRBJ2-5, with D tentatively TRBD1 (5 bases). Germline V lookup: CDR1 SGHTA, CDR2 FQGNSA. The V end was cut by 4 bases, the J end by 1 base, with 10 bases between. This CDR3 contains 14 residues.